This TCR beta chain was retrieved from a study of cytomegalovirus exposure and HLA in healthy donors. Study findings and constraints: It emerged from a later analysis that several of the most significant clusters appeared to be linked to common viral pathogens. It was likely that a cluster of highly shared sequence variants was a sequencing artifact. Altogether, 160 or so TCR beta chains were recorded as cytomegalovirus-associated.

This CDR3 spans 12 amino acids. CDR1 and CDR2 (germline): MDHEN, SYDVKM. V dropped 1 base and J dropped 9 bases, with 10 bases sitting between them. Notes on this clone: What it recognizes is unknown.

13 Jbeta primers and 60 Vbeta primers were used for the PCR. Assay: immunoSEQ multiplex PCR; the TCRdb copy retains only in-frame clones and omits some. Among roughly 66,000 clones listed, approximately 60% were seen once. Sequences were obtained from PBMCs. This rearrangement joins TRBV28 to TRBJ2-7; D not certain. The receptor was derived from a woman aged 45-60 years in good health and CMV-seronegative. Here the CDR3 DNA reads TGTGCCAGCAGTTTATCCGGGTTAGGGCAGTACTTC. Its translation is CASSLSGLGQYF.